This T cell receptor (beta chain) was profiled in a study of cytomegalovirus exposure and HLA in healthy donors. With 60 Vbeta and 13 Jbeta primers, the PCR was carried out. Generated by immunoSEQ multiplex PCR, the TCRdb table keeps only in-frame clones and is missing some. The table has about 160,000 clones, 80% to 90% seen once. CDR3 length: 15 residues. Germline V gene data show CDR1 as MDHEN and CDR2 as SYDVKM. V was clipped by 8 bases and J by 7 bases; unmatched bases: 10. The chain uses TRBV28 and TRBJ2-2; 10 bases agree with TRBD2. This sequence originates from a male donor in good health and CMV-seronegative. The sample consisted of PBMCs. The DNA of the CDR3 is TGTGCCAGCTGGGGTGCTAGCGGGAGACACGGGGAGCTGTTTTTT. Translation: CASWGASGRHGELFF.